The next 32 T cell receptor beta chains were all read from a single sample in a study of CD8 T cells in ankylosing spondylitis. TCRdb itself ran the 5' RACE reads through MiXCR, one entry per CDR3 protein. The table shows around 330,000 distinct CDR3 sequences, with around 10% occurring only once. Sequencing was performed on blood, either unsorted or a sorted T cell fraction (not recorded which). The receptors derive from a female donor with ankylosing spondylitis or in good health (not recorded which).

This clonotype was counted a few times. The chain has TRBV18 and TRBJ2-5; 10 nucleotides line up with TRBD1. This CDR3 has 15 residues. Trimming cost V 3 bases and J 5 bases; bases outside gene matches: 6. Germline assignment: CDR1 KGHSH and CDR2 LQKENI. CDR3 residues: CASSPMGQGLETQYF. The DNA of the CDR3 is TGTGCCAGCTCACCTATGGGACAGGGGTTGGAGACCCAGTACTTC.

This clonotype was seen repeatedly, ten times or more. This chain connects TRBV12-3 or TRBV12-4 to TRBJ2-7, with TRBD1 identical over 10 bases. The trim removed 11 bases at V and 3 bases at J, leaving 7 bases unmatched. This CDR3 has 13 residues. This chain's CDR3 is CAPTGTGDYEQYF. The CDR3 coding sequence is TGTGCCCCCACTGGGACAGGGGACTACGAGCAGTACTTC.

The table lists this clonotype with many counts. The genes are TRBV15 and TRBJ1-5, with TRBD1 as a possible D gene (5 bases). The CDR3 sequence is 15 residues long. Germline loops: CDR1 LNHNV, CDR2 YYDKDF (reference sequence). V lost 0 bases, J lost 5 bases, and 11 bases lay in between. The CDR3 loop is CATSRDRGEHQPQHF. CDR3 nucleotide sequence: TGTGCCACCAGCAGAGATCGGGGGGAGCATCAGCCCCAGCATTTT.

This clonotype was seen many times. The chain is built from TRBV7-2 and TRBJ1-1, with TRBD1 identical over 7 bases. Looked up from germline, CDR1 is SGHTA and CDR2 is FQGNSA. CDR3 length equals 16 residues. J was trimmed by 5 bases and V by 6 bases; bases with no gene match: 15. DNA of the CDR3: TGTGCCAGCAGTTTTGGTGGGGGACAGAAAGGAACTGAAGCTTTCTTT. This translates into CASSFGGGQKGTEAFF.

The table lists this clonotype with a few counts. The chain couples TRBV6-5 to TRBJ2-1; 7 nucleotides align to TRBD2. The CDR3 is made up of 16 amino acids. V shed 2 bases and J 1 base; nucleotides not matched to a gene: 5. CDR1 is MNHEY and CDR2 is SVGAGI in the germline V gene. The CDR3: CASSYPSSGSYNEQFF. CDR3 nucleotide sequence: TGTGCCAGCAGTTACCCATCTAGCGGTTCCTACAATGAGCAGTTCTTC.

This clonotype was seen many times. The rearrangement uses TRBV18 and TRBJ2-3; D gene uncertain. The V end was cut by 2 bases, the J end by 4 bases, with 7 bases between. CDR1 and CDR2 from the germline V gene are KGHSH and LQKENI. This CDR3 has 13 amino acids. The CDR3 here is CASSPSSPDTQYF. The CDR3 DNA reads as TGTGCCAGCTCACCATCGTCCCCAGATACGCAGTATTTT.

The table lists this clonotype with many counts. The J gene is TRBJ2-7, the V gene TRBV7-2, with D possibly TRBD1 on 6 matching bases. Trimming stripped 6 bases from V and 0 bases from J, with 9 bases between. This CDR3 contains 13 residues. Germline values: CDR1 SGHTA, CDR2 FQGNSA. The CDR3 nucleotides are TGTGCCAGCAGGGACAGACTCTCCTACGAGCAGTACTTC. It specifies CASRDRLSYEQYF.

Only a few counts were recorded for this clonotype. The chain couples TRBV5-1 to TRBJ2-1; 9 bases are shared with TRBD1. V lost 2 bases and J lost 5; bases outside the gene matches: 5. The CDR3 consists of 15 residues. CDR1 is SGHRS and CDR2 is YFSETQ in the germline V gene. CDR3 sequence (DNA): TGCGCCAGCAGCTTCGAGGGACAGGGTCACAATGAGCAGTTCTTC. Protein sequence: CASSFEGQGHNEQFF.

This clonotype was detected ten times or more. The J gene is TRBJ1-5, the V gene TRBV6-5, with a possible D match to TRBD1 (6 bases). The germline V gene has CDR1 MNHEY and CDR2 SVGAGI. Trimming removed 2 bases at V and 7 bases at J, with 15 bases between. CDR3 length: 15 residues. CDR3 region: CASSYTKQTGQPQHF. CDR3 nucleotide sequence: TGTGCCAGCAGTTACACGAAACAAACAGGGCAGCCCCAGCATTTT.

The chain recombines TRBV20-1 with TRBJ1-5; D not resolved. The CDR3 runs to 13 residues. CDR1 and CDR2 from the germline V gene are DFQATT and SNEGSKA (reference sequence). V lost 1 base and J 8 bases, leaving 12 bases between the germline ends. CDR3 loop: CSARVQLEEPQHF. The DNA of the CDR3 is TGCAGTGCTAGAGTACAGCTCGAGGAGCCCCAGCATTTT.

This clonotype has a handful of counts. The gene calls are TRBV7-2 and TRBJ2-5, with D perhaps TRBD1 (6 bases). Between the trimmed V and J ends, which lost 0 bases and 1 base, there was a span of 12 bases. CDR3 length equals 16 residues. Germline-derived CDR1 and CDR2 are SGHTA and FQGNSA. CDR3 DNA: TGTGCCAGCAGCTTAGCCCCGGGACACCTCCAAGAGACCCAGTACTTC. This sequence encodes CASSLAPGHLQETQYF.

A few counts support this clonotype. The chain carries TRBV30 and TRBJ2-2; D gene unclear. Deletions cut 7 bases from V and 5 bases from J, with 8 bases between. CDR3 length: 11 residues. The germline V gene has CDR1 GTSNPN and CDR2 SVGIG (reference sequence). The CDR3 spells CASALTGELFF. CDR3 DNA sequence: TGTGCCTCCGCGTTAACCGGGGAGCTGTTTTTT. Supplemented by reference TRBV30 and TRBJ2-2, the full variable domain reads SQTIHQWPATLVQPVGSPLSLECTVEGTSNPNLYWYRQAAGRGLQLLFYSVGIGQISSEVPQNLSASRPQDRQFILSSKKLLLSDSGFYLCASALTGELFFGEGSRLTVL.

The chain is built from TRBV4-2 and TRBJ2-3, with D unresolved. Trimming cost V 3 bases and J 0 bases, with 19 bases left between them. CDR1 and CDR2 (germline): LGHNA, YNFKEQ. This CDR3 comprises 18 residues. As DNA, the CDR3 is TGTGCCAGCAGCCATGGGGTTTTCGGCGGTCCTAGCACAGATACGCAGTATTTT. The encoded protein is CASSHGVFGGPSTDTQYF.

This clonotype occurred many times. The J gene is TRBJ2-1, the V gene TRBV6-1; 10 bases map to TRBD2. Germline V gene data show CDR1 as MNHNS and CDR2 as SASEGT. Trimming took 4 bases from V and 9 from J; bases not matched to a gene: 15. The CDR3 has 17 amino acids. CDR3 nucleotide sequence: TGTGCCAGCAGTGCCCGACTCGTAGCGGGAGGTATACGTGAGCAGTTCTTC. Translated: CASSARLVAGGIREQFF.

The rearrangement joins TRBV5-5 to TRBJ1-1, with a weak D call TRBD1 (5 bases). Deletions cut 4 bases from V and 7 bases from J, with 11 bases between. Germline CDR1 SGHKS, CDR2 YYEKEE (reference sequence). The CDR3 consists of 12 residues. Here the CDR3 reads CASSLGVFEAFF. CDR3 bases: TGTGCCAGCAGCCTGGGGGTGTTTGAAGCTTTCTTT.

In this sample, this clonotype turned up many times. V is TRBV20-1 and J is TRBJ1-1, with D perhaps TRBD1 (6 bases). CDR3 length: 16 residues. Germline V gene lookup returns CDR1 DFQATT and CDR2 SNEGSKA (reference sequence). V was cut by 3 bases and J by 6 bases, with 23 bases left in between. For the CDR3, the DNA is TGCAGTGCTAGGCCGATCCCGGGACATGTAGACCCTGAAGCTTTCTTT. Translating it yields CSARPIPGHVDPEAFF.

This clonotype was seen more than once but under ten times. The chain combines TRBV5-6 with TRBJ1-1; weak D call: TRBD1 (5 bases). The CDR3 covers 16 residues. V lost 0 bases and J lost 4, with 16 bases in between. Germline CDR1 and CDR2: SGHDT and YYEEEE. The CDR3 region has the DNA TGTGCCAGCAGCTTGGCGGTGGAGTTAAGGGGCACTGAAGCTTTCTTT. Encoded protein: CASSLAVELRGTEAFF. Looking up the rest from reference TRBV5-6 and TRBJ1-1 gives the full variable domain: DAGVTQSPTHLIKTRGQQVTLRCSPKSGHDTVSWYQQALGQGPQFIFQYYEEEERQRGNFPDRFSGHQFPNYSSELNVNALLLGDSALYLCASSLAVELRGTEAFFGQGTRLTVV.

CDR3: CASRQGGSHEQYF. Written as DNA, the CDR3 is TGTGCCAGCCGACAGGGGGGCAGCCACGAGCAGTACTTC. This chain joins TRBV25-1 and TRBJ2-7, with TRBD1 matching over 9 bases. The CDR3 is made up of 13 amino acids. Germline V CDR1 and CDR2: MGHDK, SYGVNS. With V trimmed by 8 bases and J by 5 bases, 7 bases remained unmatched.

This clonotype was counted at least ten times. The chain has TRBV28 and TRBJ1-6; D call uncertain. Germline CDR1 reads MDHEN; CDR2 reads SYDVKM. The CDR3 contains 14 residues. V was trimmed by 3 bases and J by 4 bases, leaving 7 bases between them. The CDR3 region is CASSLTDYNSPLHF. In DNA, the CDR3 is TGTGCCAGCAGTTTGACGGATTATAATTCACCCCTCCACTTT.

This clonotype appeared many times. The chain joins TRBV11-2 to TRBJ1-1; D ambiguous. The ends were cut back, 2 bases at V and 0 bases at J, with 19 bases in the middle. Germline loops: CDR1 SGHAT, CDR2 FQNNGV. This CDR3 contains 18 residues. Written as DNA, the CDR3 is TGTGCCAGCAGCTTACGGCAGCGGGCTGGGATCATGAACACTGAAGCTTTCTTT. The encoded protein is CASSLRQRAGIMNTEAFF.

The J gene is TRBJ2-3, the V gene TRBV27; TRBD2 matches 7 bases. Germline CDR1 and CDR2: MNHEY and SMNVEV (reference sequence). CDR3 size: 15 residues. V trimming: 4 bases; J trimming: 5 bases; junction bases outside the gene matches: 9. The chain's CDR3 is CASSSRGVQVDTQYF. The CDR3 coding sequence is TGTGCCAGCAGTTCTCGGGGGGTGCAGGTAGATACGCAGTATTTT.

There are many counts of this clonotype. The genes are TRBV10-3 and TRBJ1-1; 7 bases fit TRBD1. From germline, CDR1 is ENHRY and CDR2 SYGVKD. The CDR3 is made up of 15 amino acids. After removal of 5 bases from V and 0 bases from J, the junction contained 6 bases not matched to a gene. The CDR3 bases are TGTGCCATCAGTTCCAGACAGGGCCTGAACACTGAAGCTTTCTTT. Translating gives CAISSRQGLNTEAFF.

Comment on this clonotype: A read error may be the cause here, since a much bigger clone is one base away. V and J are TRBV7-9 and TRBJ2-4, with 9 bases that match TRBD1. The CDR3 extends over 14 amino acids. The germline gives CDR1 SEHNR, CDR2 FQNEAQ (reference sequence). The DNA of the CDR3 is TGTGCCAGCAGCTCTCCGGACAGGGGAAACATTCGGTACTTC. Its translation: CASSSPDRGNIRYF.

This clonotype occurred many times. This chain links TRBV11-2 with TRBJ2-2; TRBD2 matches 10 bases. This CDR3 has 17 residues. Germline V CDR1 and CDR2: SGHAT, FQNNGV. V trimming: 5 bases; J trimming: 3 bases; junction bases outside the gene matches: 9. CDR3 DNA sequence: TGTGCCAGCAGCGCCACCTTTAGCGGGGGGCACACCGGGGAGCTGTTTTTT. Translating it yields CASSATFSGGHTGELFF.

This clonotype was detected many times. This chain connects TRBV5-1 to TRBJ2-5; 11 bases map to TRBD2. J was trimmed by 6 bases and V by 5 bases; bases with no gene match: 6. CDR1 is SGHRS, CDR2 YFSETQ, per germline. The CDR3 runs 14 residues. Here the CDR3 reads CASSSGRADKTQYF. Here the CDR3 DNA reads TGCGCCAGCAGTAGCGGGAGGGCCGACAAGACCCAGTACTTC.

This clonotype appeared a few times. J is TRBJ2-7 and V is TRBV7-2; 11 bases are a match to TRBD2. This CDR3 is built from 17 residues. Germline trimming cut 3 bases from V and 0 bases from J; bases unmatched to any gene: 7. Per the germline V gene, CDR1 is SGHTA and CDR2 is FQGNSA. The DNA of the CDR3 is TGTGCCAGCAGCTTTGGGTCTAGCGGGAGGAACTCCTACGAGCAGTACTTC. The encoded protein is CASSFGSSGRNSYEQYF.

This clonotype was detected ten times or more. The rearrangement joins TRBV5-1 to TRBJ1-2, with D possibly matching TRBD1 (5 bases). CDR3 length: 13 residues. The germline V gene has CDR1 SGHRS and CDR2 YFSETQ. Trimming pared 0 bases from V and 7 bases from J, leaving 10 bases between. CDR3 in amino acids: CASSLDSGTGYTF. CDR3 bases: TGCGCCAGCAGCTTGGATTCTGGGACTGGCTACACCTTC.

This clonotype has a count of ten or more. This chain uses TRBV10-3 with TRBJ1-6, with D tentatively TRBD1 (5 bases). Germline assignment: CDR1 ENHRY and CDR2 SYGVKD. V dropped 7 bases and J dropped 9 bases, with 13 bases sitting between them. The CDR3 consists of 13 residues. CDR3 amino acids: CAIMGVQGSPLHF. The DNA of the CDR3 is TGTGCCATCATGGGAGTTCAGGGTTCACCCCTCCACTTT.

This clonotype has ten or more counts. The rearrangement links TRBV12-3 or TRBV12-4 to TRBJ2-1, with D possibly being TRBD1 (6 bases). The length of the CDR3 is 17 residues. V was cut by 1 base and J by 0 bases, with 13 bases left in between. In DNA form, the CDR3 reads TGTGCCAGCAGTTTAGTCTGGGACAAGACCTCCTACAATGAGCAGTTCTTC. Residues: CASSLVWDKTSYNEQFF.

Remarks on this clonotype: A much larger clone differs from this one at a single base, so this may be a read error. The chain recombines TRBV11-2 with TRBJ2-4; a possible D gene is TRBD1 (6 bases). Germline V CDR1 and CDR2: SGHAT, FQNNGV. V lost 8 bases to trimming and J lost 0 bases, with 23 bases between them. The CDR3 contains 18 residues. The CDR3 DNA is TGTGCCAGCCGCCCCAGGACCACAGGGATACTAGCCAAAAACATTCAGTACTTC. As protein: CASRPRTTGILAKNIQYF.

The sample holds many counts of this clonotype. The CDR3 sequence: CASSSGLGYEQYF. The DNA of the CDR3 is TGTGCCAGCAGTTCAGGGTTGGGGTACGAGCAGTACTTC. The gene calls are TRBV27 and TRBJ2-7; D possibly corresponds to TRBD1 (5 bases). The CDR3 loop spans 13 amino acids. V lost 4 bases and J 4 bases, leaving 11 bases between the germline ends. Germline V gene lookup returns CDR1 MNHEY and CDR2 SMNVEV (reference sequence).

This clonotype was counted many times. The rearrangement links TRBV5-6 to TRBJ1-5, with D tentatively TRBD1 (6 bases). Germline loops: CDR1 SGHDT, CDR2 YYEEEE. The CDR3 contains 16 residues. Trimming pared 1 base from V and 2 bases from J, leaving 13 bases between. Here the CDR3 reads CASSLTTGSGNQPQHF. CDR3 nucleotide sequence: TGTGCCAGCAGCTTGACTACAGGGTCCGGCAATCAGCCCCAGCATTTT.